This T cell receptor (beta chain) comes out of a study of blood T cell repertoires in COVID-19. Study overall: The United States, Italy and Spain provided the acute and convalescent COVID-19 samples. T cells, B-cell-depleted T cells, or PBMCs provided the cDNA or gDNA that served as material.

Per germline, CDR1 GTSNPN and CDR2 SVGIG (reference sequence). V shed 1 base and J shed 9 bases, with 7 bases lying between them. The CDR3 length is 12 residues. Per the authors' pipeline: Researchers report that nucleated cell counts were estimated from reference gene primer amplification. Assay: immunoSEQ multiplex PCR; the TCRdb copy retains only in-frame clones and omits some. Clone size and the V and J calls come from that table; the DNA yielded D and trimming. Of over 200,000 clones in the sample, around nine tenths are singletons; the top ten hold approximately 6.2%. The origin of this receptor is a man in his sixties who had recovered from COVID-19. V usage is TRBV30 and J usage is TRBJ1-6, with D possibly matching TRBD1 (6 bases). Sequenced material: peripheral blood. Here the CDR3 DNA reads TGTGCCTGGAGTGACAGGGTTTCACCCCTCCACTTT. Amino acids: CAWSDRVSPLHF.